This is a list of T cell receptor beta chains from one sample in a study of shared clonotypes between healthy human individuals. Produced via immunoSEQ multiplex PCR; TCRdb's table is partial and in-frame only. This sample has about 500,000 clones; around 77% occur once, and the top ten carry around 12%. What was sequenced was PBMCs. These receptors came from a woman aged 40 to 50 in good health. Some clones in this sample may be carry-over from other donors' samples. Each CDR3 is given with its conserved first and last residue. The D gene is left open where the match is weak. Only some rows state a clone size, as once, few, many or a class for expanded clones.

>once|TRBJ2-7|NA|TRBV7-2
CASSLGVSAYEQYF
TGTGCCAGCAGCTTAGGTGTTAGCGCCTACGAGCAGTACTTC
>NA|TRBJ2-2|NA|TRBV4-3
CASSQEGPGELFF
TGCGCCAGCAGCCAAGAAGGCCCCGGGGAGCTGTTTTTT
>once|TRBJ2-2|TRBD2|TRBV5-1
CASSLFITSGLDTGELFF
TGCGCCAGCAGCTTGTTCATCACTAGCGGACTCGACACCGGGGAGCTGTTTTTT
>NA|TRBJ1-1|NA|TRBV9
CASSRGNMNTEAFF
TGTGCCAGCTCACGCGGGAATATGAACACTGAAGCTTTCTTT
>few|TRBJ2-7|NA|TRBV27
CASSLSRSRDEQYF
TGTGCCAGCAGTTTATCGAGGTCAAGGGACGAGCAGTACTTC
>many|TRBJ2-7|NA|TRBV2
CASSPGSYEQYF
TGTGCCAGCAGTCCAGGGAGTTACGAGCAGTACTTC
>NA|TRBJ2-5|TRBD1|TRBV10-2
CASRDRGGPGIETQYF
TGCGCCAGCCGGGACAGGGGAGGCCCAGGGATTGAGACCCAGTACTTC
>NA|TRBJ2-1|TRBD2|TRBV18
CASSPQTSGRGPNYNEQFF
TGTGCCAGCTCTCCACAGACTAGCGGGAGAGGGCCAAACTACAATGAGCAGTTCTTC
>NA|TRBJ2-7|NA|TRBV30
CAWSADTGPYEQYF
TGTGCCTGGAGCGCGGACACGGGGCCTTACGAGCAGTACTTC
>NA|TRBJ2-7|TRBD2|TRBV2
CASSRLAGVSYEQYF
TGTGCCAGCAGCCGACTAGCGGGAGTGTCATACGAGCAGTACTTC
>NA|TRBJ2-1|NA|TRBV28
CASYRDLSYNEQFF
TGTGCCAGCTACAGGGATCTCTCCTACAATGAGCAGTTCTTC
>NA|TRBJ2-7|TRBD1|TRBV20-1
CSAPDRYEQYF
TGCAGTGCTCCGGACAGGTACGAGCAGTACTTC
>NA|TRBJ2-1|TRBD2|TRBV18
CASSPRLAGGPNEQFF
TGTGCCAGCTCACCGAGACTAGCGGGAGGGCCCAATGAGCAGTTCTTC
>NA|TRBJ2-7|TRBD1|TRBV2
CASSPPTGGSSYEQYF
TGTGCCAGCAGTCCACCTACAGGGGGTAGCTCCTACGAGCAGTACTTC
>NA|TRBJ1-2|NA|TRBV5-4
CASSLPGGYSYGFTF
TGTGCCAGCAGCTTGCCAGGAGGCTACTCCTATGGCTTCACCTTC
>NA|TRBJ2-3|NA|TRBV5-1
CASSSSGFSTDTQYF
TGCGCCAGCAGCTCCTCAGGATTTAGCACAGATACGCAGTATTTT
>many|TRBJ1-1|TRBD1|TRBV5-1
CASSLGYRGSMNTEAFF
TGCGCCAGCAGCTTGGGTTACAGGGGTTCAATGAACACTGAAGCTTTCTTT